A selection of T cell receptor beta chains follows, all from one sample in a study of blood T cell repertoires in COVID-19. TCRdb keeps only in-frame clones here, not all; method: immunoSEQ multiplex PCR. The table includes around 150,000 clones, approximately 90% detected once. Sequencing used peripheral blood. Receptor source: a human donor with COVID-19, enrolled during active disease. The donor label of this sample is uncertain. CDR3s include the opening cysteine and the closing phenylalanine or tryptophan. The D gene is left open where the match is weak. The size of a clone is reported for some rows only, either as once, few or many, or as a class for expanded clones.

J gene,CDR3 length,D gene,clone size,V gene,CDR3 protein,CDR3 DNA
TRBJ2-1,16,TRBD2,.,TRBV5-4,CASSLSAGGPGNEQFF,TGTGCCAGCAGCTTGTCAGCGGGAGGGCCAGGAAATGAGCAGTTCTTC
TRBJ2-7,10,TRBD1,.,TRBV12-3/TRBV12-4,CASSWTGKYF,TGTGCCAGCAGCTGGACAGGCAAGTACTTC
TRBJ1-5,18,.,few,TRBV19,CASSFPRGGEYSNQPQHF,TGTGCCAGTAGTTTCCCGAGGGGGGGAGAATATAGCAATCAGCCCCAGCATTTT
TRBJ1-3,13,.,.,TRBV5-1,CASSRSSGNTIYF,TGCGCCAGCAGCAGGAGCTCTGGAAACACCATATATTTT
TRBJ2-7,19,TRBD1,few,TRBV5-6,CASSSPVASTGTGGYEQYF,TGTGCCAGCAGCTCTCCGGTTGCCTCCACCGGGACAGGGGGATACGAGCAGTACTTC
TRBJ1-2,14,.,.,TRBV5-1,CASSFEEGGYGYTF,TGCGCCAGCAGCTTCGAGGAGGGAGGCTATGGCTACACCTTC
TRBJ1-1,14,.,.,TRBV5-1,CASSLVGANTEAFF,TGCGCCAGCAGCTTGGTGGGAGCGAACACTGAAGCTTTCTTT
TRBJ2-5,16,TRBD2,once,TRBV5-4,CASSFPPGAGETTQYF,TGTGCCAGCAGCTTCCCCCCGGGTGCGGGGGAAACAACCCAGTACTTC
TRBJ1-1,13,.,.,TRBV14,CASSLSAPTEAFF,TGTGCCAGCAGCCTATCCGCGCCCACTGAAGCTTTCTTT
TRBJ1-2,14,TRBD1,.,TRBV29-1,CSVEDTGGDGGYTF,TGCAGCGTTGAAGATACAGGGGGCGATGGTGGCTACACCTTC
TRBJ1-1,12,.,.,TRBV29-1,CSAGGRSTEAFF,TGCAGCGCTGGTGGGAGAAGTACTGAAGCTTTCTTT
TRBJ1-1,14,.,.,TRBV5-1,CASSLGQANTEAFF,TGCGCCAGCAGCTTGGGCCAGGCTAACACTGAAGCTTTCTTT
TRBJ1-6,15,.,.,TRBV18,CASSIRQAEDSPLHF,TGTGCCAGCTCAATCCGACAGGCCGAGGATTCACCCCTCCACTTT
TRBJ2-5,16,TRBD2,.,TRBV11-2,CASSLHPGGGGETQYF,TGTGCCAGCAGCTTACACCCTGGGGGGGGAGGGGAGACCCAGTACTTC
TRBJ2-2,16,TRBD2,.,TRBV5-4,CASSSSGDALVGELFF,TGTGCCAGCAGTTCTAGCGGGGATGCCCTTGTCGGGGAGCTGTTTTTT
TRBJ1-5,16,.,.,TRBV25-1,CASRPGGADGNQPQHF,TGTGCCAGCCGCCCGGGAGGGGCGGATGGCAATCAGCCCCAGCATTTT
TRBJ1-3,15,TRBD1,.,TRBV19,CASTRGTSSGNTIYF,TGTGCCAGTACCAGGGGGACGAGCTCTGGAAACACCATATATTTT
TRBJ1-1,15,.,.,TRBV19,CASSINLAGNTEAFF,TGTGCCAGTAGTATCAATTTGGCAGGGAACACTGAAGCTTTCTTT
TRBJ1-1,14,TRBD1,.,TRBV7-9,CASRRGTANTEAFF,TGTGCCAGCAGACGAGGGACAGCGAACACTGAAGCTTTCTTT
TRBJ2-1,16,TRBD2,.,TRBV19,CASSMEERGGPGEQFF,TGTGCCAGTAGTATGGAGGAGCGGGGGGGCCCTGGGGAGCAGTTCTTC
TRBJ2-7,13,.,.,TRBV25-1,CASSSPAEYEQYF,TGTGCCAGCTCCTCCCCAGCGGAGTACGAGCAGTACTTC
TRBJ1-5,15,.,few,TRBV11-2,CASSLDGMLNQPQHF,TGTGCCAGCAGCTTAGACGGGATGCTCAATCAGCCCCAGCATTTT
TRBJ2-3,16,TRBD1,.,TRBV6-1,CASSELSAGGGNTQYF,TGTGCCAGCAGTGAATTGTCCGCAGGGGGTGGAAATACGCAGTATTTT
TRBJ1-3,16,.,.,TRBV5-3,CARSAQGPSSGNTIYF,TGTGCCAGAAGCGCACAGGGCCCCAGCTCTGGAAACACCATATATTTT
TRBJ1-2,15,TRBD1,.,TRBV5-1,CASSSPTGGNYGYTF,TGCGCCAGCAGCAGCCCGACAGGGGGGAACTATGGCTACACCTTC
TRBJ1-2,14,.,.,TRBV3-1/TRBV3-2,CASSQESGGYGYTF,TGTGCCAGCAGCCAAGAATCGGGTGGCTATGGCTACACCTTC
TRBJ2-7,14,.,.,TRBV29-1,CSVEGGDGSYEQYF,TGCAGCGTCGAAGGGGGGGACGGTTCCTACGAGCAGTACTTC
TRBJ1-2,16,.,.,TRBV27,CASSLELGGATDGYTF,TGTGCCAGCAGTTTAGAGTTAGGGGGAGCTACGGATGGCTACACCTTC
TRBJ1-2,16,.,few,TRBV11-3,CASSLEGRRGIYGYTF,TGTGCCAGCAGCTTAGAGGGGCGGCGGGGTATCTATGGCTACACCTTC